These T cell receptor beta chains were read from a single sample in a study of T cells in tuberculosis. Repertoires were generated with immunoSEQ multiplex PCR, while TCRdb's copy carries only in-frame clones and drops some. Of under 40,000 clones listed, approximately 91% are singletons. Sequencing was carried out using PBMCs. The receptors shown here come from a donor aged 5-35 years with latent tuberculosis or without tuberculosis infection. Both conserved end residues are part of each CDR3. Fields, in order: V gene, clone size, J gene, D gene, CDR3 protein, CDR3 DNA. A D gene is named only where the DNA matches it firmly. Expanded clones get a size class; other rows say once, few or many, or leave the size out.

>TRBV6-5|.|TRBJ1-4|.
CASSYLAGTHNEKLFF
TGTGCCAGCAGTTACTTAGCAGGGACACATAATGAAAAACTGTTTTTT
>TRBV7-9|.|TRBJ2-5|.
CASSFGETQYF
TGTGCCAGCAGCTTCGGGGAGACCCAGTACTTC
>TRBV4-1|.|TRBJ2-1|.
CASSQGGGLYNEQFF
TGCGCCAGCAGCCAAGGGGGCGGCCTCTACAATGAGCAGTTCTTC
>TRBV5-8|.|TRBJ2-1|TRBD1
CASTTTGPYNEQFF
TGTGCCAGCACCACGACAGGGCCCTACAATGAGCAGTTCTTC
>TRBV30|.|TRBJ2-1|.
CAWSVGTGDPYNEQFF
TGTGCCTGGAGTGTAGGGACGGGGGATCCCTACAATGAGCAGTTCTTC
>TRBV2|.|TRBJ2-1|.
CASLSDRSYNEQFF
TGTGCCAGCCTATCCGACAGATCTTACAATGAGCAGTTCTTC
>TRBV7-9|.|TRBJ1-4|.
CASRWGRGLPKNEKLFF
TGTGCCAGCCGGTGGGGCAGGGGCCTACCTAAGAATGAAAAACTGTTTTTT
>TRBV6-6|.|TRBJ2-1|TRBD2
CASTRTGTRIGNEQFF
TGTGCCAGCACCCGGACCGGGACTAGAATTGGCAATGAGCAGTTCTTC
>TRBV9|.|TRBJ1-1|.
CASSPRERHEAFF
TGTGCCAGCAGCCCCCGGGAGAGGCATGAAGCTTTCTTT
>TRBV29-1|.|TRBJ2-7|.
CSVEDQGEQYF
TGCAGCGTTGAAGACCAGGGCGAGCAGTACTTC
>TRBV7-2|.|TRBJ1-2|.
CASSLYLGAMGGYTF
TGTGCCAGCAGCTTATACCTAGGGGCGATGGGTGGCTACACCTTC
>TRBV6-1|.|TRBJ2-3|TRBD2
CASTMNGGVGGTQYF
TGTGCCAGCACCATGAATGGGGGGGTTGGGGGTACGCAGTATTTT
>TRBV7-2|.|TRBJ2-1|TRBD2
CASSLGTSVNEQFF
TGTGCCAGCAGCTTAGGGACTAGCGTCAATGAGCAGTTCTTC
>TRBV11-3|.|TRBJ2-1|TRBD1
CASSLGQGLVGVVGGEQFF
TGTGCCAGCAGCTTGGGACAGGGGCTAGTGGGGGTCGTTGGGGGTGAGCAGTTCTTC
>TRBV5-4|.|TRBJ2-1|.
CASSSVSLPYNEQFF
TGTGCCAGCAGCTCCGTGTCCCTCCCCTACAATGAGCAGTTCTTC
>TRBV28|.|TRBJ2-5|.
CASRAFKFRSQETQYF
TGTGCCAGCAGGGCCTTTAAGTTTAGGAGCCAAGAGACCCAGTACTTC
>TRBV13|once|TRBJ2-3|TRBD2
CASSPRLRELDTQYF
TGTGCCAGCAGCCCCCGCTTGCGGGAGTTAGATACGCAGTATTTT
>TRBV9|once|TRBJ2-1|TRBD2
CASSVLIAGGVENEQFF
TGTGCCAGCAGCGTACTAATAGCGGGAGGGGTTGAAAATGAGCAGTTCTTC
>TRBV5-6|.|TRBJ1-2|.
CASSLGAGQANYGYTF
TGTGCCAGCAGCTTGGGGGCAGGGCAAGCTAACTATGGCTACACCTTC
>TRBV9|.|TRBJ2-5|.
CASSVGPGTGAGGQETQYF
TGTGCCAGCAGCGTAGGCCCCGGGACAGGGGCGGGGGGGCAAGAGACCCAGTACTTC
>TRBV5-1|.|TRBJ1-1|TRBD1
CASSPNPGTGGTEAFF
TGCGCCAGCAGCCCAAACCCCGGGACAGGGGGCACTGAAGCTTTCTTT
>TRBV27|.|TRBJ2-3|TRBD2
CASSFPALAGSTDTQYF
TGTGCCAGCAGTTTTCCCGCCCTAGCGGGGAGCACAGATACGCAGTATTTT
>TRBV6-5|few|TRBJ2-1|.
CASSPTRSPYNEQFF
TGTGCCAGCAGCCCGACTAGGAGCCCCTACAATGAGCAGTTCTTC
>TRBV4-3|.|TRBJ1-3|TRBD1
CASSPTGGRNTIYF
TGCGCCAGCAGCCCGACAGGGGGGAGGAACACCATATATTTT
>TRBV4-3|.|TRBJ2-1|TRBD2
CASSQGGRNNEQFF
TGCGCCAGCAGCCAAGGCGGGAGGAACAATGAGCAGTTCTTC
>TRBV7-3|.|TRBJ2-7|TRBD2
CASSLTSAGPYEQYF
TGTGCCAGCAGCTTAACGTCAGCGGGACCCTACGAGCAGTACTTC
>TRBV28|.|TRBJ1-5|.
CASNLSGAESNQPQHF
TGTGCCAGCAACCTGAGCGGGGCAGAGAGCAATCAGCCCCAGCATTTT
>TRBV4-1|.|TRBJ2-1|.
CASSRATLVNSYNEQFF
TGCGCCAGCAGCCGGGCCACACTAGTAAACTCCTACAATGAGCAGTTCTTC
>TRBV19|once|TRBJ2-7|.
CASSMRLQSSYEQYF
TGTGCCAGTAGTATGAGACTCCAAAGCTCCTACGAGCAGTACTTC
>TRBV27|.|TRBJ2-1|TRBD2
CASSFVAGEGGEQFF
TGTGCCAGCAGTTTCGTAGCGGGAGAGGGGGGCGAGCAGTTCTTC
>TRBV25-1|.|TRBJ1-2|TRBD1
CASSTPGTGGRNTF
TGTGCCAGCAGTACCCCCGGGACAGGGGGTAGGAACACCTTC
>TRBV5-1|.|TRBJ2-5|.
CASSLRVRGETQYF
TGCGCCAGCAGCCTACGGGTCCGGGGGGAGACCCAGTACTTC